Listed below are T cell receptor beta chains from one sample, sequenced in a study of cytomegalovirus exposure and HLA in healthy donors. Generated by immunoSEQ multiplex PCR, the TCRdb table keeps only in-frame clones and is missing some. This table lists roughly 73,000 clones. The sample was PBMCs. The receptors originated from a female donor in good health and CMV-seropositive. Both conserved end residues are part of each CDR3. A D gene is named only where the DNA matches it firmly.

J: TRBJ2-5
length: 14
V: TRBV7-9
D: TRBD1
DNA: TGTGCCAGCAGCTCGACAGGGGTGGCCGAGACCCAGTACTTC
CDR3: CASSSTGVAETQYF

J: TRBJ2-5
length: 15
V: TRBV15
D: NA
DNA: TGTGCCACCAGCAGACAACTAGCAATGCAAGAGACCCAGTACTTC
CDR3: CATSRQLAMQETQYF

J: TRBJ1-1
length: 14
V: TRBV7-2
D: TRBD1
DNA: TGTGCCAGCAGCTCGGGACAGGTGAACACTGAAGCTTTCTTT
CDR3: CASSSGQVNTEAFF

J: TRBJ1-5
length: 14
V: TRBV7-9
D: TRBD1
DNA: TGTGCCAGCAGCGGGACAGGGAGCAATCAGCCCCAGCATTTT
CDR3: CASSGTGSNQPQHF

J: TRBJ2-7
length: 14
V: TRBV18
D: TRBD2
DNA: TGTGCCAGCTCACCCAGCGGGAGCGCCTACGAGCAGTACTTC
CDR3: CASSPSGSAYEQYF

J: TRBJ2-5
length: 15
V: TRBV6-1
D: NA
DNA: TGTGCCAGCAGTGAAGCTTGGGGGCGTCGAGAGACCCAGTACTTC
CDR3: CASSEAWGRRETQYF

J: TRBJ2-3
length: 13
V: TRBV10-3
D: NA
DNA: TGTGCCATCAGCGGACAGCCCACAGATACGCAGTATTTT
CDR3: CAISGQPTDTQYF

J: TRBJ2-5
length: 17
V: TRBV5-4
D: TRBD2
DNA: TGTGCCAGCAGCCCCCTTGGGAGCGGGAGATTAAAAGAGACCCAGTACTTC
CDR3: CASSPLGSGRLKETQYF

J: TRBJ1-2
length: 11
V: TRBV19
D: NA
DNA: TGTGCCACCGCGGGAGGAAAAGGCTACACCTTC
CDR3: CATAGGKGYTF

J: TRBJ2-7
length: 15
V: TRBV19
D: NA
DNA: TGTGCCAGCCGTCAGAGACAGACTAGAAACTACGAGCAGTACTTC
CDR3: CASRQRQTRNYEQYF

J: TRBJ2-5
length: 16
V: TRBV27
D: TRBD1
DNA: TGTGCCAGCAGTCTCTACAGGGGTCGAAGCCAAGAGACCCAGTACTTC
CDR3: CASSLYRGRSQETQYF

J: TRBJ2-2
length: 18
V: TRBV27
D: TRBD2
DNA: TGTGCCAGCAGTTCGGGACTAGCGGGGGGGCCAGGCACCGGGGAGCTGTTTTTT
CDR3: CASSSGLAGGPGTGELFF

J: TRBJ2-2
length: 18
V: TRBV4-3
D: TRBD2
DNA: TGCGCCAGCAGCCTACTAGCGGGGGGTACTTCGAACACCGGGGAGCTGTTTTTT
CDR3: CASSLLAGGTSNTGELFF

J: TRBJ2-1
length: 15
V: TRBV9
D: TRBD2
DNA: TGTGCCAGCAGCGCCAAGGGACTAGCGGGAAGTGAGCAGTTCTTC
CDR3: CASSAKGLAGSEQFF

J: TRBJ1-1
length: 11
V: TRBV5-4
D: NA
DNA: TGTGCCAGCAGCCAGAACACTGAAGCTTTCTTT
CDR3: CASSQNTEAFF

J: TRBJ1-1
length: 15
V: TRBV11-2
D: TRBD1
DNA: TGTGCCAGCAGCGCTGGGACAGGGAAAAACACTGAAGCTTTCTTT
CDR3: CASSAGTGKNTEAFF

J: TRBJ1-5
length: 13
V: TRBV9
D: NA
DNA: TGTGCCAGCAGCACCAGGGACAATCAGCCCCAGCATTTT
CDR3: CASSTRDNQPQHF

J: TRBJ2-2
length: 15
V: TRBV28
D: NA
DNA: TGTGCCAGCAGATCCGGGACAAGTTACACCGGGGAGCTGTTTTTT
CDR3: CASRSGTSYTGELFF

J: TRBJ1-1
length: 13
V: TRBV19
D: NA
DNA: TGTGCCAGTGGAGGACAGATGAACACTGAAGCTTTCTTT
CDR3: CASGGQMNTEAFF

J: TRBJ2-7
length: 15
V: TRBV5-5
D: TRBD1
DNA: TGTGCCAGCAGCTTGAACAGGGGGCAATACTACGAGCAGTACTTC
CDR3: CASSLNRGQYYEQYF

J: TRBJ1-2
length: 14
V: TRBV2
D: TRBD1
DNA: TGTGCCAGCAGGGGGGACAGTAATAACTATGGCTACACCTTC
CDR3: CASRGDSNNYGYTF

J: TRBJ1-5
length: 14
V: TRBV10-3
D: TRBD1
DNA: TGTGCCATCAGTGAGTTCGGAGGGGGCCAGCCCCAGCATTTT
CDR3: CAISEFGGGQPQHF

J: TRBJ1-6
length: 14
V: TRBV5-1
D: NA
DNA: TGCGCCAGCAGCTTGCCAGGGTTCAATTCACCCCTCCACTTT
CDR3: CASSLPGFNSPLHF

J: TRBJ2-7
length: 16
V: TRBV11-2
D: NA
DNA: TGTGCCAGCAGCTCCCGGACAGCTCCAATTTCCTACGAGCAGTACTTC
CDR3: CASSSRTAPISYEQYF

J: TRBJ2-1
length: 15
V: TRBV5-1
D: NA
DNA: TGCGCCAGCAGCTCCGCCCAGAAGATCTACAATGAGCAGTTCTTC
CDR3: CASSSAQKIYNEQFF

J: TRBJ1-1
length: 12
V: TRBV25-1
D: NA
DNA: TGTGCCAGCAGCGAGGGAGGAACTGAAGCTTTCTTT
CDR3: CASSEGGTEAFF

J: TRBJ1-5
length: 13
V: TRBV19
D: NA
DNA: TGTGCCAGTAGTAAAGGGAGGAATTGGTCCCAGCATTTT
CDR3: CASSKGRNWSQHF

J: TRBJ1-2
length: 12
V: TRBV2
D: TRBD1
DNA: TGTGCCATCTCACAGGGGGCTGGGGGCTACACCTTC
CDR3: CAISQGAGGYTF

J: TRBJ2-1
length: 15
V: TRBV18
D: NA
DNA: TGTGCCAGCTCACCACCCTGGCAGGGTCCACATGAGCAGTTCTTC
CDR3: CASSPPWQGPHEQFF

J: TRBJ1-3
length: 14
V: TRBV9
D: NA
DNA: TGTGCCAGCAGCGTTGGACTGTTGGGAAACACCATATATTTT
CDR3: CASSVGLLGNTIYF

J: TRBJ1-1
length: 15
V: TRBV25-1
D: TRBD1
DNA: TGTGCCAGCAGTGGGTTGGACAGGGGCGACACTGAAGCTTTCTTT
CDR3: CASSGLDRGDTEAFF

J: TRBJ2-5
length: 11
V: TRBV27
D: NA
DNA: TGTGCCAGCAGTTACGGAGGGACCCAGTACTTC
CDR3: CASSYGGTQYF

J: TRBJ2-7
length: 15
V: TRBV28
D: TRBD1
DNA: TGTGCCAGCAGTGAGACAGGGTGGTCGAACTACGAGCAGTACTTC
CDR3: CASSETGWSNYEQYF

J: TRBJ1-2
length: 15
V: TRBV5-4
D: NA
DNA: TGTGCCAGCAGCTTGCTGGGTATGCAGGGAGGTGGCTACACCTTC
CDR3: CASSLLGMQGGGYTF

J: TRBJ2-7
length: 14
V: TRBV29-1
D: TRBD2
DNA: TGCAGCGTTAAAGGGCTAGCGGGCTCCTACGAGCAGTACTTC
CDR3: CSVKGLAGSYEQYF

J: TRBJ1-1
length: 15
V: TRBV18
D: NA
DNA: TGTGCCAGCTCACCAGGTACAGGGATGAACACTGAAGCTTTCTTT
CDR3: CASSPGTGMNTEAFF

J: TRBJ2-7
length: 13
V: TRBV6-5
D: NA
DNA: TGTGCCAGCAGGCGGGACGCTCAGTACGAGCAGTACTTC
CDR3: CASRRDAQYEQYF

J: TRBJ1-5
length: 15
V: TRBV21-1
D: NA
DNA: TGTGCCAGCAGCAAAGTGGGGCATAGCAATCAGCCCCAGCATTTT
CDR3: CASSKVGHSNQPQHF

J: TRBJ2-5
length: 15
V: TRBV7-9
D: TRBD1
DNA: TGTGCCAGCAGCCCCGGACAGGGCGAAGGGGAGACCCAGTACTTC
CDR3: CASSPGQGEGETQYF

J: TRBJ2-3
length: 10
V: TRBV20-1
D: NA
DNA: TGCAGTGCTAGAATAAATACGCAGTATTTT
CDR3: CSARINTQYF

J: TRBJ2-3
length: 17
V: TRBV4-3
D: NA
DNA: TGCGCCAGCAGCCAAGGATCGACGGGACTTAGCACAGATACGCAGTATTTT
CDR3: CASSQGSTGLSTDTQYF

J: TRBJ2-7
length: 13
V: TRBV18
D: NA
DNA: TGTGCCAGCTCACCATTCCAGAGGAACGAGCAGTACTTC
CDR3: CASSPFQRNEQYF

J: TRBJ1-2
length: 13
V: TRBV5-1
D: NA
DNA: TGCGCCAGCAGCTTGGAGTCAGTCTATGGCTACACCTTC
CDR3: CASSLESVYGYTF

J: TRBJ2-1
length: 15
V: TRBV25-1
D: TRBD1
DNA: TGTGCCAGCAGTTTTGACAGGGAAGGTTACAATGAGCAGTTCTTC
CDR3: CASSFDREGYNEQFF

J: TRBJ2-3
length: 14
V: TRBV27
D: NA
DNA: TGTGCCAGCAGACTCGGGACTCACACAGATACGCAGTATTTT
CDR3: CASRLGTHTDTQYF

J: TRBJ2-5
length: 13
V: TRBV6-5
D: NA
DNA: TGTGCCAGCTCCCCGGCAGAGGGAGAGACCCAGTACTTC
CDR3: CASSPAEGETQYF

J: TRBJ1-2
length: 14
V: TRBV30
D: TRBD1
DNA: TGTGCCTGGAGTGGGTACAGGGGGCACTATGGCTACACCTTC
CDR3: CAWSGYRGHYGYTF

J: TRBJ2-1
length: 14
V: TRBV9
D: NA
DNA: TGTGCCAGCAGCGTTACTTCGGGACTTAATGAGCAGTTCTTC
CDR3: CASSVTSGLNEQFF

J: TRBJ2-1
length: 15
V: TRBV4-3
D: TRBD2
DNA: TGCGCCAGCAGCCCTCGACTAGCGGGTAACAATGAGCAGTTCTTC
CDR3: CASSPRLAGNNEQFF

J: TRBJ1-4
length: 12
V: TRBV30
D: NA
DNA: TGTGCCTGGACAGGGCCTAATGAAAAACTGTTTTTT
CDR3: CAWTGPNEKLFF

J: TRBJ2-1
length: 14
V: TRBV6-5
D: NA
DNA: TGTGCCAGCAGTTACCGGACAACATACAATGAGCAGTTCTTC
CDR3: CASSYRTTYNEQFF

J: TRBJ1-2
length: 13
V: TRBV6-5
D: NA
DNA: TGTGCCAGCAGCTCTGACAACTACTATGGCTACACCTTC
CDR3: CASSSDNYYGYTF

J: TRBJ2-7
length: 14
V: TRBV29-1
D: NA
DNA: TGCAGCGTTGAAGAGGGGGGGCCGTTCTACGAGCAGTACTTC
CDR3: CSVEEGGPFYEQYF